This T cell receptor beta chain was documented in a study of T cells in Graves' hyperthyroidism and ophthalmopathy (dated by TCRdb to the late 2010s). About the investigation overall: Peripheral blood samples were taken at the time of initial diagnosis, prior to any treatment. After blood sampling, hyperthyroidism patients were treated with methimazole at a starting dose of 30 mg daily, and ophthalmopathy patients were treated with high-dose intravenous methylprednisolone. Thyroid tissue and blood T-cell repertoires from six Graves' hyperthyroidism patients were also compared in the study. An independent validation cohort of fewer than 20 hyperthyroidism patients and about 15 patients who later progressed to ophthalmopathy tested prospective prediction of ophthalmopathy. TCR Vbeta CDR3 sequencing of 135 peripheral blood samples (over 40 ophthalmopathy, 75 to 80 hyperthyroidism and approximately 17 progressor patients) is reported in the paper. TCR V-J signatures able to tell the groups apart were searched for in a discovery cohort of 100 patients, of whom more than 40 had Graves' ophthalmopathy and around 57 had stable Graves' hyperthyroidism. The roughly 100 discovery patients were divided at random into training and test sets in a 7:3 ratio. What the authors observed across the whole study: Most expanded thyroid clonotypes (frequency above 0.001) were also found in blood, which suggests that blood repertoires may mirror thyroid immune responses. In cross-validation, a model built on a 13 V-J signature told ophthalmopathy apart from stable hyperthyroidism with under 90% sensitivity and roughly 81% specificity, and in testing the same model reached 80%/75%. No statistical method was used to set the sample size in advance, and investigators knew the group allocation. In validation, the model predicted progression to ophthalmopathy with over 60% sensitivity and less than 75% specificity, a median of around six months before onset.

Amplification of TCR beta CDR3 regions was carried out from RNA transcripts. A first-round RT-PCR of the TCR CDR3 used the HTBI primer set with the Qiagen OneStep RT-PCR kit. Libraries were constructed in a second round of multiplex PCR, after which size selection and purification were performed. Paired-end sequencing of the libraries was performed with 100 bp reads on an Illumina HiSeq2000. Per the original workflow: SOAPnuke was used to process the raw data, with reads discarded if the reads contained adapters or uncalled bases, had a mean Phred below 15, or lacked an exact constant-primer or identifier match. High-quality paired reads were merged using COPE v1.2.5, and each unique nucleotide sequence was defined as a clonotype. Clonotypes were aligned to IMGT TRBV, TRBD and TRBJ reference segments using MiTCR v1.1. The analysis included only V-J combinations with a frequency above 0.0001, which together covered 99.2% of the repertoires. A TCS score was defined as the ratio of F50 (clonal expansion) to E x V (chaos), with BLOSUM62-based TCRdist applied between CDR3 peptides within each V-J. Welch's t-statistics and random forest reduced roughly 540 V-J features to about 12, which were used in a naive Bayes classifier (R e1071). TCRdb took the public reads, trimmed them with fastp at Q25, ran MiXCR for clone calling and kept in-frame beta chains. CDR3 protein duplicates are merged, each entry listing the most common genes and DNA. The V and J calls follow TCRdb's processing rather than the paper's. Within this sample are around 340,000 distinct CDR3 sequences, with around 20% of them counted one time only. 50% of the sample is held by the ten biggest clonotypes.

Trimming costs V 5 bases and J 3 bases, and their ends lie 9 bases apart. The CDR3 runs 13 amino acids, cysteine and phenylalanine included. This entry keeps only the CDR3 DNA: 39 bases, framed from base 1. In the germline V gene, CDR1 corresponds to MNHNS and CDR2 to SASEGT. Stable Graves' hyperthyroidism was defined as no progression to ophthalmopathy during 18 months of follow-up. Hyperthyroidism patients were aged 18 to 65 years and newly diagnosed, with disease duration of less than 2 months. Any patient with an uncontrolled infection, another autoimmune disease, pregnancy or lactation was excluded. Diagnoses relied on clinical symptoms, serum thyroxine and TRAb, thyroid ultrasound and orbital computed tomography. PBMCs were separated from 7.5 to 10 ml of fresh peripheral blood using Ficoll-Paque density gradient centrifugation. Total RNA was extracted using Trizol reagent, and RNA quality was assessed on an Agilent 2100 Bioanalyzer.

In the case of this clonotype: The clone's antigen remains unknown. The sample holds no much larger clone one base away, and base qualities are not on file.

The sample consisted of blood. The sequence is built from TRBV6-1 and TRBJ2-3; TRBD1 is a possible D gene, resting on 5 matching bases. The TCR was taken from a woman between 50 and 59 years old with Graves' hyperthyroidism. The bases are TGTGCCAGCAGTATAGCAGGGACAGATACGCAGTATTTT. Its translation is CASSIAGTDTQYF.